This TCR beta chain was documented in a study of regulatory T cells in long-lasting Graves disease. This clonotype was picked up a small number of times. What it binds is not known. General study points: Newly diagnosed Graves' patients exceeded persistent ones in TCR diversity.

Trimming shortened V by 4 bases and J by 0 bases, and 16 bases separated the two germline ends. The CDR3 spans 16 residues. CDR1 is LNHDA and CDR2 is SQIVND in the germline V gene (reference sequence). Described time point: persistent/refractory GD, antithyroid drugs over 5 years with positive TRAb. The TCR library was prepared using RNA isolated from PBMCs. An approximately 9-milliliter sample of peripheral blood was drawn into EDTA tubes. Assembly of TCR beta libraries relied on iRepertoire HTBI primers together with Arm-PCR of CDR3 regions. TCRdb ran MiXCR on the multiplex PCR reads and lists one entry per CDR3 protein. This sample has about 470,000 distinct CDR3 sequences; around a fifth occur once, and the top ten carry around 7%.

The gene calls are TRBV19 and TRBJ2-7; possibly TRBD1 or TRBD2 for D (6 bases each). The source of this sequence is a female donor with Graves disease. The sample was peripheral blood mononuclear cells (PBMCs), taken when the disease was refractory, from a patient treated with antithyroid drugs. The CDR3 loop is CASSRRMGGDSYEQYF. CDR3 nucleotide sequence: TGTGCCAGTAGTAGGAGGATGGGGGGCGACTCCTACGAGCAGTACTTC.